A single sample is the source of the 30 T cell receptor beta chains below, sequenced in a study of blood T cells in healthy people across ages. A second roughly 7 to 12 cycle PCR used barcoded and J-beta primers. TCRdb re-derived calls from the 5' RACE reads in MiXCR, one entry per CDR3 protein. The sample yields 920,000 or so distinct CDR3 sequences, around 45% seen once. Sequenced material: blood. These receptor sequences come from a woman in her sixties or seventies in good health.

This rearrangement joins TRBV7-2 to TRBJ1-1, with D perhaps matching TRBD1 (5 bases). Germline V CDR1 and CDR2: SGHTA, FQGNSA. The CDR3 has 16 amino acids. The V end lost 5 bases, the J end lost 4 bases, and 20 bases lay between the germline ends. This chain's CDR3 is CASSLTGRGLTTEAFF. The CDR3 DNA follows: TGTGCCAGCAGCCTAACCGGGAGGGGACTGACCACTGAAGCTTTCTTT.

The chain links TRBV7-9 to TRBJ1-1, with D hard to call. The ends were cut back, 1 base at V and 6 bases at J, with 12 bases in the middle. This CDR3 is 14 amino acids long. The germline V gene has CDR1 SEHNR and CDR2 FQNEAQ (reference sequence). Written as DNA, the CDR3 is TGTGCCAGCAGCTTAGGGGGTCGAGGGCCTGAAGCTTTCTTT. Translation gives CASSLGGRGPEAFF.

V gene TRBV5-1 combines with J gene TRBJ2-2; D is ambiguous. V lost 6 bases and J lost 6, with 12 bases in between. CDR3 length equals 13 residues. Per germline, CDR1 SGHRS and CDR2 YFSETQ. The CDR3 bases are TGCGCCAGCACCGTCGACGTGGCCGGGGAGCTGTTTTTT. It translates to CASTVDVAGELFF.

As concerns this clonotype: Compared with germline, one end of the junction differs, possibly owing to a read error. The CDR3 DNA follows: TGCGGCGTTCTCCGGATCCCCCGGGAGGGTTACAATGAGCAGTTCTTC. As protein: CGVLRIPREGYNEQFF. This chain joins TRBV29-1 and TRBJ2-1; the match to TRBD2 covers 8 bases. Germline loops: CDR1 SQVTM, CDR2 ANQGSEA. The CDR3 is 16 amino acids.

The chain couples TRBV2 to TRBJ2-1, with D possibly matching TRBD2 (5 bases). The CDR3 covers 14 residues. The germline V gene encodes CDR1 SNHLY and CDR2 FYNNEI. Trimming took 7 bases from V and 2 from J, leaving 12 bases between them. CDR3 nucleotides: TGTGCCAGCAAAAAGACGGGAACCTACAATGAGCAGTTCTTC. Translation: CASKKTGTYNEQFF. The full variable domain, rest sourced from reference TRBV2 and TRBJ2-1, is EPEVTQTPSHQVTQMGQEVILRCVPISNHLYFYWYRQILGQKVEFLVSFYNNEISEKSEIFDDQFSVERPDGSNFTLKIRSTKLEDSAMYFCASKKTGTYNEQFFGPGTRLTVL.

The V gene is TRBV7-3, the J gene TRBJ2-2, with TRBD1 matching over 7 bases. V was pared by 4 bases and J by 4 bases, with 3 bases of the junction left unmatched. The CDR3 consists of 14 residues. Germline V lookup: CDR1 SGHTA, CDR2 FQGTGA. The CDR3 reads CASSSSGGTGELFF. In DNA form, the CDR3 reads TGTGCCAGCAGCTCTTCAGGGGGCACCGGGGAGCTGTTTTTT. The full variable domain, with the rest looked up from reference TRBV7-3 and TRBJ2-2, is GAGVSQTPSNKVTEKGKYVELRCDPISGHTALYWYRQSLGQGPEFLIYFQGTGAADDSGLPNDRFFAVRPEGSVSTLKIQRTERGDSAVYLCASSSSGGTGELFFGEGSRLTVL.

This clonotype was picked up one time. The J gene is TRBJ2-1, the V gene TRBV10-2; no firm D call. Germline values: CDR1 WSHSY, CDR2 SAAADI. Trimming removed 7 bases from V and 0 bases from J, with 13 bases in between. This CDR3 comprises 15 residues. The CDR3 region has the DNA TGCGCCAGCATACAAGCCTTGAGCTCCTACAATGAGCAGTTCTTC. Protein: CASIQALSSYNEQFF.

V gene TRBV30 combines with J gene TRBJ2-1; D is ambiguous. CDR3 length equals 13 residues. V shed 0 bases and J shed 2 bases, with 5 bases lying between them. From germline, CDR1 is GTSNPN and CDR2 SVGIG (reference sequence). This chain's CDR3 is CAWSVSTYNEQFF. The CDR3 DNA reads as TGTGCCTGGAGTGTCAGCACCTACAATGAGCAGTTCTTC.

The gene calls are TRBV6-6 and TRBJ1-2; 9 bases are shared with TRBD1. The J segment lost 7 bases and the V segment lost 6 bases, leaving 6 bases of the junction unmatched. Germline CDR1 is MNHNY and CDR2 is SVGAGI (reference sequence). The CDR3 spans 13 residues. In DNA form, the CDR3 reads TGTGCCAGCAGCCGGGACAGGGTCGCTGGCTACACCTTC. Translated, it gives CASSRDRVAGYTF.

This clonotype was counted only a few times. The chain is built from TRBV29-1 and TRBJ1-1; TRBD1 matches at 7 bases. Trimming removed 7 bases from V and 1 base from J; junction bases left unmatched: 6. The length of the CDR3 is 13 residues. Germline values: CDR1 SQVTM, CDR2 ANQGSEA. CDR3 sequence: CSGDRASNTEAFF. For the CDR3, the DNA is TGCAGCGGCGACAGGGCGTCGAACACTGAAGCTTTCTTT.

The rearrangement uses TRBV2 and TRBJ2-7; tentative D call: TRBD1 (6 bases). The length of the CDR3 is 13 residues. Per germline, CDR1 SNHLY and CDR2 FYNNEI. The germline V and J ends were trimmed by 3 bases and 4 bases, with 10 bases remaining between them. The CDR3 region has the DNA TGTGCCAGCAGTGACTCGGACAGTTACGAGCAGTACTTC. It translates to CASSDSDSYEQYF.

The rearrangement uses TRBV11-2 and TRBJ2-3; a possible D gene is TRBD1 (6 bases). Germline lookup yields CDR1 SGHAT and CDR2 FQNNGV. The CDR3 loop spans 15 amino acids. The germline V and J ends were trimmed by 0 bases and 2 bases, with 9 bases remaining between them. CDR3 in DNA: TGTGCCAGCAGCTTAGAGGGGGCTGACACAGATACGCAGTATTTT. Translation gives CASSLEGADTDTQYF.

The gene calls are TRBV11-2 and TRBJ1-4; possibly TRBD1 for D (6 bases). V lost 3 bases, J lost 3 bases, and 14 bases lay in between. Germline CDR1 reads SGHAT; CDR2 reads FQNNGV. The length of the CDR3 is 16 residues. CDR3 region: CASSFEAGASNEKLFF. CDR3 bases: TGTGCCAGCAGCTTTGAGGCGGGGGCGTCTAATGAAAAACTGTTTTTT.

The sample holds one count of this clonotype. V usage is TRBV7-9 and J usage is TRBJ2-2; 14 nucleotides match TRBD2. V was pared by 4 bases and J by 8 bases, with 15 bases of the junction left unmatched. The CDR3 runs to 19 residues. Per the germline V gene, CDR1 is SEHNR and CDR2 is FQNEAQ (reference sequence). As DNA, the CDR3 is TGTGCCAGCAGCTCACCGGGACTAGCGGGAGACGCGAACAGGGGGGAGCTGTTTTTT. Amino acid sequence: CASSSPGLAGDANRGELFF. The complete variable domain, with remaining parts taken from reference TRBV7-9 and TRBJ2-2, reads DTGVSQNPRHKITKRGQNVTFRCDPISEHNRLYWYRQTLGQGPEFLTYFQNEAQLEKSRLLSDRFSAERPKGSFSTLEIQRTEQGDSAMYLCASSSPGLAGDANRGELFFGEGSRLTVL.

This clonotype showed up just a few times. The V and J genes are TRBV20-1 and TRBJ2-5; D possibly corresponds to TRBD2 (5 bases). The J call is doubtful: the DNA matches TRBJ2-7 better. The CDR3 runs to 14 residues. Germline CDR1 DFQATT, CDR2 SNEGSKA (reference sequence). The CDR3 bases are TGCAGTGCTAGACTAGCCCCTCGTGGCTACGAGCAGTACTTC. Amino acids: CSARLAPRGYEQYF.

V usage is TRBV9 and J usage is TRBJ1-2, with 7 bases identical to TRBD1. CDR3 size: 14 residues. V shed 3 bases and J 8 bases; nucleotides not matched to a gene: 10. Germline V gene lookup returns CDR1 SGDLS and CDR2 YYNGEE. The CDR3 bases are TGTGCCAGCAGCGGACCGACAGGGCGGGACGGCTACACCTTC. This encodes CASSGPTGRDGYTF.

J is TRBJ2-1 and V is TRBV9; 7 bases align to TRBD2. The V gene's germline CDR1 is SGDLS and CDR2 YYNGEE. CDR3 length: 15 residues. V shed 0 bases, J shed 9 bases, and the junction held 9 bases outside the gene matches. CDR3 in DNA: TGTGCCAGCAGCGTAGAGGTGGGAGGGCAGGGTGAGCAGTTCTTC. Translation: CASSVEVGGQGEQFF.

CDR3 protein: CASSLYWLSTDTQYF. CDR3 coding DNA: TGTGCCAGCAGTTTATACTGGCTTAGCACAGATACGCAGTATTTT. The gene calls are TRBV27 and TRBJ2-3, with unresolved D. The germline CDR1 and CDR2 sequences are MNHEY and SMNVEV (reference sequence). This CDR3 region has 15 residues. V lost 1 base and J 0 bases, leaving 8 bases between the germline ends.

As regards this clonotype: The junction departs from the called germline gene at one end, perhaps through a read error. The V and J genes are TRBV29-1 and TRBJ2-6; possibly TRBD1 for D (5 bases). CDR1 and CDR2 from the germline V gene are SQVTM and ANQGSEA. This CDR3 has 14 amino acids. CDR3 nucleotides: TGCAGCGTTGAATCCGGGTCTGGGGCCCACGTCCTGACTTTC. Protein product: CSVESGSGAHVLTF. Based on the CDR3 plus reference TRBV29-1 and TRBJ2-6, the full variable domain is SAVISQKPSRDICQRGTSLTIQCQVDSQVTMMFWYRQQPGQSLTLIATANQGSEATYESGFVIDKFPISRPNLTFSTLTVSNMSPEDSSIYLCSVESGSGAHVLTFGAGSRLTVL.

The V call is TRBV14, the J call TRBJ2-3; 10 bases agree with TRBD2. The CDR3 length is 16 residues. The germline CDR1 and CDR2 sequences are SGHDN and FVKESK. The ends lost 4 bases at V and 6 bases at J; junction bases unmatched: 10. CDR3 protein: CASSPELAGVRDTQYF. CDR3 nucleotides: TGTGCCAGCAGCCCCGAGCTAGCGGGAGTACGCGATACGCAGTATTTT.

The table lists this clonotype with a few counts. The V gene is TRBV7-2, the J gene TRBJ2-3; TRBD2 matches 10 bases. This CDR3 is built from 16 residues. The trim removed 3 bases at V and 4 bases at J, leaving 7 bases unmatched. CDR1 and CDR2 (germline): SGHTA, FQGNSA. The CDR3 sequence: CASSFWASGSSDTQYF. As DNA, the CDR3 is TGTGCCAGCAGCTTTTGGGCTAGCGGGAGCTCAGATACGCAGTATTTT.

This clonotype has just a few counts. This sequence joins TRBV7-2 and TRBJ2-7, with 7 bases aligning to TRBD1. Looked up from germline, CDR1 is SGHTA and CDR2 is FQGNSA. The length of the CDR3 is 14 residues. V was clipped by 4 bases and J by 9 bases; unmatched bases: 12. CDR3 nucleotides: TGTGCCAGCAGCTCCCCTCGGACAGGCCGAAGGCAGTACTTC. It encodes CASSSPRTGRRQYF.

The chain employs TRBV10-3 and TRBJ2-1, with TRBD2 identical over 7 bases. Per germline, CDR1 ENHRY and CDR2 SYGVKD. V trimming: 5 bases; J trimming: 3 bases; junction bases outside the gene matches: 1. This CDR3 has 13 amino acids. CDR3 nucleotide sequence: TGTGCCATCAGTAGCGGGATCTACAATGAGCAGTTCTTC. Its translation: CAISSGIYNEQFF.

The chain carries TRBV18 and TRBJ2-5, with TRBD2 identical over 11 bases. The last part of the DNA fits TRBJ2-7 better; the J call may be wrong. In germline, CDR1 is KGHSH, CDR2 LQKENI. This CDR3 contains 16 residues. In nucleotides, the CDR3 is TGTGCCAGCTCACCCCCGGGACTAGCGGATTACTACGAGCAGTACTTC. Translation: CASSPPGLADYYEQYF.

This clonotype turned up a few times. The chain recombines TRBV27 with TRBJ2-7, with D hard to call. CDR3 length: 15 residues. Germline V gene data show CDR1 as MNHEY and CDR2 as SMNVEV (reference sequence). V dropped 0 bases and J dropped 3 bases, with 12 bases sitting between them. The CDR3 DNA reads as TGTGCCAGCAGTTTATCCGCAGGAACCTTCTACGAGCAGTACTTC. This sequence encodes CASSLSAGTFYEQYF.

This rearrangement joins TRBV7-9 to TRBJ1-2; possibly TRBD1 for D (5 bases). V lost 2 bases, J lost 5 bases, and 18 bases lay in between. This CDR3 is built from 16 residues. Germline values: CDR1 SEHNR, CDR2 FQNEAQ (reference sequence). CDR3 nucleotides: TGTGCCAGCAGCTTACAAGTGGCGGGGGGATATTATGGCTACACCTTC. It codes for CASSLQVAGGYYGYTF.

J is TRBJ1-1 and V is TRBV12-3 or TRBV12-4; D possibly corresponds to TRBD1 (5 bases). V lost 5 bases, J lost 1 base, and 11 bases lay in between. The CDR3 runs to 14 residues. The CDR3 region is CASSVFGGNTEAFF. The CDR3 DNA is TGTGCCAGCAGTGTATTTGGGGGGAACACTGAAGCTTTCTTT.

The genes are TRBV7-9 and TRBJ2-3; D remains unclear. Germline loops: CDR1 SEHNR, CDR2 FQNEAQ (reference sequence). Trimming stripped 8 bases from V and 0 bases from J, with 15 bases between. The CDR3 has 15 amino acids. CDR3 amino acids: CASGSQVSSTDTQYF. CDR3 bases: TGTGCCAGCGGATCCCAGGTTTCGAGCACAGATACGCAGTATTTT.

V and J are TRBV2 and TRBJ1-5, with 7 bases aligning to TRBD1. Germline V gene sequence: CDR1 SNHLY, CDR2 FYNNEI. J was trimmed by 7 bases and V by 2 bases; bases with no gene match: 11. CDR3 length: 16 residues. The CDR3: CASSETQRGRWQPQHF. CDR3 coding DNA: TGTGCCAGCAGTGAAACCCAGAGGGGGCGGTGGCAGCCCCAGCATTTT.

The chain joins TRBV6-2 or TRBV6-3 to TRBJ2-7, with 12 bases lining up with TRBD2. Germline CDR1 is MNHEY and CDR2 is SVGEGT. This CDR3 spans 19 amino acids. With V trimmed by 2 bases and J by 4 bases, 15 bases remained unmatched. This CDR3 is CASSYPNRGLAGTSYEQYF. Here the CDR3 DNA reads TGTGCCAGCAGTTACCCCAACCGTGGACTAGCGGGGACCTCTTACGAGCAGTACTTC.